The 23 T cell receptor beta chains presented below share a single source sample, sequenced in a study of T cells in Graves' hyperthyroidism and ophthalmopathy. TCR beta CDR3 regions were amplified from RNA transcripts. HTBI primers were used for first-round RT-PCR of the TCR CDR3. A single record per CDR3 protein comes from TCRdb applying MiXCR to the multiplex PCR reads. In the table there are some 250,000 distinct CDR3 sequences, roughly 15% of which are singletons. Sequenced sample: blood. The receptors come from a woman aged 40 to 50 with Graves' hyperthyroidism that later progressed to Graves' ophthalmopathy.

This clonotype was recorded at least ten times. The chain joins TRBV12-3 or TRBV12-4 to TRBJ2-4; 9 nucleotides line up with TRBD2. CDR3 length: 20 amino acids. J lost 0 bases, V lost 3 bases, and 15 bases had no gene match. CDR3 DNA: TGTGCCAGCAGTTTTAGTAGTAGACTAGCGGTTCCCTTAGCCAAAAACATTCAGTACTTC. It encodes CASSFSSRLAVPLAKNIQYF.

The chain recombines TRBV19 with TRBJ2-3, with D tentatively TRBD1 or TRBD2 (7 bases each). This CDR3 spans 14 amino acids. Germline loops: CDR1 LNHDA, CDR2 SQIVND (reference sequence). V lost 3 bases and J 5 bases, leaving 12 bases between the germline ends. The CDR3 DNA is TGTGCCAGTAGTATCCAGGGGGGGGGAGATACGCAGTATTTT. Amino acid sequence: CASSIQGGGDTQYF.

CDR3 bases: TGTGCCAGCAGCCAACACTTTGGACAGGGGGCTGGAGAGACCCAGTACTTC. This gives the protein CASSQHFGQGAGETQYF. The chain employs TRBV3-1 and TRBJ2-5; 11 bases are shared with TRBD1. Germline CDR1 is LGHDT and CDR2 is YNNKEL (reference sequence). The CDR3 length is 17 residues. With 2 bases clipped from V and 4 bases from J, the junction kept 9 bases outside the gene matches.

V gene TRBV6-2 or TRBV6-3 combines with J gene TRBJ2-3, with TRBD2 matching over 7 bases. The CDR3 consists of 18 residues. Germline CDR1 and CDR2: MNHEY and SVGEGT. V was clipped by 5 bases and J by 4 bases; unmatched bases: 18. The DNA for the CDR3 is TGTGCCAGCAGTCCCCAATACGCTACTAGCGCCGTCGCAGATACGCAGTATTTT. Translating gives CASSPQYATSAVADTQYF.

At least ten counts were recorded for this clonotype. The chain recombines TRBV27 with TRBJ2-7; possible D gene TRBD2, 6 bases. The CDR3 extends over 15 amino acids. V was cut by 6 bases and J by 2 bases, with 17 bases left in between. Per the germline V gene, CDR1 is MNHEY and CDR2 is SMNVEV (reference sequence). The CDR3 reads CASSLREYGTYEQYF. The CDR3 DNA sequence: TGTGCCAGCAGCCTCCGGGAGTACGGTACCTACGAGCAGTACTTC.

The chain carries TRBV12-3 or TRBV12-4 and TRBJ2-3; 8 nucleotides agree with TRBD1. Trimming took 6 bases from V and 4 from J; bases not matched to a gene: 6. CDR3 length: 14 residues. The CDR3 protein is CASSLTGGSDTQYF. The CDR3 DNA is TGTGCCAGCAGCCTCACAGGGGGATCAGATACGCAGTATTTT.

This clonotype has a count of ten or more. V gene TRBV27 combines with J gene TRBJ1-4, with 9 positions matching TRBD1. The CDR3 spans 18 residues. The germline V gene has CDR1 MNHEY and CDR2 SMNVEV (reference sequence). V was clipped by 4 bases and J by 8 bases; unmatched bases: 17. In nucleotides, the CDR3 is TGTGCCAGCAGTTCCTACGGACAGGGGCCAACAGGAGGCGAAAAACTGTTTTTT. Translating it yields CASSSYGQGPTGGEKLFF.

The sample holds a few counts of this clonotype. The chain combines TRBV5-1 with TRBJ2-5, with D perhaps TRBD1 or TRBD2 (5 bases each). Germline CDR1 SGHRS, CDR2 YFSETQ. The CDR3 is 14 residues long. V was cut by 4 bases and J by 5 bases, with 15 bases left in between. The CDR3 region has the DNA TGCGCCAGCAGCGGGGGAATGACTTGGGAGACCCAGTACTTC. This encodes CASSGGMTWETQYF.

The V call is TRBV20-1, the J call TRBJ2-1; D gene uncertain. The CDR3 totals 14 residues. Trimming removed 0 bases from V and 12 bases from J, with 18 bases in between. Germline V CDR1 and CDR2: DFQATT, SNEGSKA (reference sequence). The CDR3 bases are TGCAGTGCTAGAGAGGCGGAAGCCATTTCGGGGCAGTTCTTC. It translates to CSAREAEAISGQFF.

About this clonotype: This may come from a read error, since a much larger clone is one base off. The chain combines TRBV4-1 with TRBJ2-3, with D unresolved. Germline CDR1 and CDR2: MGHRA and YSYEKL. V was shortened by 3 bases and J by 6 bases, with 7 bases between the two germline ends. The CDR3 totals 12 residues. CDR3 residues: CASSQIWDTQYF. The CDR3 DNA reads TGCGCCAGCAGCCAGATATGGGATACGCAGTATTTT.

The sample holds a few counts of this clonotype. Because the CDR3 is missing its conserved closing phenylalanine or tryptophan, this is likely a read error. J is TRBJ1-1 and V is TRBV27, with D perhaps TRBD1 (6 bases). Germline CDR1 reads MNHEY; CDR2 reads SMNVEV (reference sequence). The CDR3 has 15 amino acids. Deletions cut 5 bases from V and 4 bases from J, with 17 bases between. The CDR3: CASSSGGAPGTEAFL. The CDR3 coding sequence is TGTGCCAGCAGTAGCGGGGGCGCCCCGGGCACTGAAGCTTTCCTT.

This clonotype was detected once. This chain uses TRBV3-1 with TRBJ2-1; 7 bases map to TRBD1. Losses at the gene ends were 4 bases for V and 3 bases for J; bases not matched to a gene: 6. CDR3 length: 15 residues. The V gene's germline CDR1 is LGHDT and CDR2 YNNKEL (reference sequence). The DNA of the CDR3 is TGTGCCAGCAGCCCGGGACAGCTTCTCTACAATGAGCAGTTCTTC. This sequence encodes CASSPGQLLYNEQFF.

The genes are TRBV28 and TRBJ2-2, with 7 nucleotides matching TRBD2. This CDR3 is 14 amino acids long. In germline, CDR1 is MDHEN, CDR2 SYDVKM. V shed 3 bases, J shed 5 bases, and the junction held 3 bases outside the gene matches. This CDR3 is CASSLAGETGELFF. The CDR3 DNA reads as TGTGCCAGCAGTTTGGCGGGAGAGACCGGGGAGCTGTTTTTT. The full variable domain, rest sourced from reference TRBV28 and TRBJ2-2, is DVKVTQSSRYLVKRTGEKVFLECVQDMDHENMFWYRQDPGLGLRLIYFSYDVKMKEKGDIPEGYSVSREKKERFSLILESASTNQTSMYLCASSLAGETGELFFGEGSRLTVL.

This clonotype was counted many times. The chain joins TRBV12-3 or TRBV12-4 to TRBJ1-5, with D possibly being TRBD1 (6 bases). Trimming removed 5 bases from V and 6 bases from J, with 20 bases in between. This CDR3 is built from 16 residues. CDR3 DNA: TGTGCCAGCAGTCCCTTTTATTTCAGGGGCAGTCAGCCCCAGCATTTT. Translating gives CASSPFYFRGSQPQHF.

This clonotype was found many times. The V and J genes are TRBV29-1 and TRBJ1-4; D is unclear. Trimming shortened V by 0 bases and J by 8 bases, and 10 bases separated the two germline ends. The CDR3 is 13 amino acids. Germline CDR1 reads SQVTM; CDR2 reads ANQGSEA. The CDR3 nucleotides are TGCAGCGTTGAAGATCGCGCCTTCGAAAAACTGTTTTTT. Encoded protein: CSVEDRAFEKLFF. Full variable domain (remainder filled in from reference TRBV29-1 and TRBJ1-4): SAVISQKPSRDICQRGTSLTIQCQVDSQVTMMFWYRQQPGQSLTLIATANQGSEATYESGFVIDKFPISRPNLTFSTLTVSNMSPEDSSIYLCSVEDRAFEKLFFGSGTQLSVL.

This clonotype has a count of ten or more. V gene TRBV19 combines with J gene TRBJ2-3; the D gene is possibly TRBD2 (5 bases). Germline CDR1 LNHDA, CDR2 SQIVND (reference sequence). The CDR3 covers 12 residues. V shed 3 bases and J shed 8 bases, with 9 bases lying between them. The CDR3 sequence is CASSIGSPTQYF. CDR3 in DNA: TGTGCCAGTAGTATTGGGAGTCCTACGCAGTATTTT.

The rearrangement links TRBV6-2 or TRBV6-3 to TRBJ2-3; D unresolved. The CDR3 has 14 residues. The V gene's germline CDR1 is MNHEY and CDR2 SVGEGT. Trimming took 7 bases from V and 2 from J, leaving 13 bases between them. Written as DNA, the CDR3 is TGTGCCAGCAAAAGACAAAAGAACACAGATACGCAGTATTTT. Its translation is CASKRQKNTDTQYF.

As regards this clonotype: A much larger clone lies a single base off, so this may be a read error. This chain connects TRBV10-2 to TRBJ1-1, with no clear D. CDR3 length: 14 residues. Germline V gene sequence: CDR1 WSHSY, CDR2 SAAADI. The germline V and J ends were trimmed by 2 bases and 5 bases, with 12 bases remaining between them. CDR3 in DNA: TGCGCCAGCAGTGAGCGGTCTGGTGGGACTGAAGCTTTCTTT. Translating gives CASSERSGGTEAFF.

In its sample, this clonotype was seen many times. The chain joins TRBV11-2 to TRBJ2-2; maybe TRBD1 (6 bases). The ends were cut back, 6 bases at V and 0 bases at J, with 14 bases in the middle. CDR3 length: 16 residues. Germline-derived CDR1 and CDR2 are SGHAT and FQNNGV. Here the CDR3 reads CASRSARGPNTGELFF. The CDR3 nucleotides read TGTGCCAGCAGATCTGCCAGGGGTCCGAACACCGGGGAGCTGTTTTTT.

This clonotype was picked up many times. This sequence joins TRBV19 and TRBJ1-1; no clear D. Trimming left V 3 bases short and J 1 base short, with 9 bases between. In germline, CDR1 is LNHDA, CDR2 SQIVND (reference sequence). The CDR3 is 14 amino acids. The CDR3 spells CASSISSANTEAFF. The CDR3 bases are TGTGCCAGTAGTATTAGTTCAGCGAACACTGAAGCTTTCTTT.

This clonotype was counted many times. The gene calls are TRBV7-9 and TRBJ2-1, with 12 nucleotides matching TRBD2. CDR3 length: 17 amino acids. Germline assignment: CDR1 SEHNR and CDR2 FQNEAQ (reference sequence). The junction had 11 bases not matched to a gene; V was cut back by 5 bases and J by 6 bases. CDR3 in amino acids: CASSLTRTSGVTNEQFF. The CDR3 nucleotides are TGTGCCAGCAGCCTGACCCGGACTAGCGGGGTGACCAATGAGCAGTTCTTC.

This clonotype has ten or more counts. CDR3 protein: CASSLVSGGVNYNEQFF. For the CDR3, the DNA is TGTGCCAGCAGTTTAGTCTCCGGAGGGGTGAACTACAATGAGCAGTTCTTC. The chain has TRBV12-3 or TRBV12-4 and TRBJ2-1; a weak D match, TRBD2 (6 bases). The ends were cut back, 1 base at V and 3 bases at J, with 16 bases in the middle. This CDR3 comprises 17 residues.

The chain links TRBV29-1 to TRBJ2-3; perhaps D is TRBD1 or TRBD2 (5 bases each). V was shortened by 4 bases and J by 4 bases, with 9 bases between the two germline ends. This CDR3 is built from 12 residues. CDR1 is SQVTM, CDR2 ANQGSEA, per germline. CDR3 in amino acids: CSVGETADTQYF. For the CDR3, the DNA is TGCAGCGTTGGGGAGACAGCAGATACGCAGTATTTT.